This T cell receptor (beta chain) was recovered during a study of blood T cell repertoires in COVID-19. TCRdb keeps only in-frame clones here, not all; method: immunoSEQ multiplex PCR. This sample has about 100,000 clones, with over 75% found just once. This clone has only a few counts. Germline V gives CDR1 GTSNPN, CDR2 SVGIG (reference sequence). The CDR3 is made up of 13 amino acids. V was trimmed by 5 bases and J by 4 bases, leaving 14 bases between them. The receptor was isolated from a man aged 80 or over with acute or convalescent COVID-19. This chain links TRBV30 with TRBJ1-1; perhaps TRBD1 as D (6 bases). The material sequenced was peripheral blood. The CDR3 here is CAWCTQGSTEAFF. CDR3 nucleotides: TGTGCCTGGTGTACTCAGGGGTCCACTGAAGCTTTCTTT.